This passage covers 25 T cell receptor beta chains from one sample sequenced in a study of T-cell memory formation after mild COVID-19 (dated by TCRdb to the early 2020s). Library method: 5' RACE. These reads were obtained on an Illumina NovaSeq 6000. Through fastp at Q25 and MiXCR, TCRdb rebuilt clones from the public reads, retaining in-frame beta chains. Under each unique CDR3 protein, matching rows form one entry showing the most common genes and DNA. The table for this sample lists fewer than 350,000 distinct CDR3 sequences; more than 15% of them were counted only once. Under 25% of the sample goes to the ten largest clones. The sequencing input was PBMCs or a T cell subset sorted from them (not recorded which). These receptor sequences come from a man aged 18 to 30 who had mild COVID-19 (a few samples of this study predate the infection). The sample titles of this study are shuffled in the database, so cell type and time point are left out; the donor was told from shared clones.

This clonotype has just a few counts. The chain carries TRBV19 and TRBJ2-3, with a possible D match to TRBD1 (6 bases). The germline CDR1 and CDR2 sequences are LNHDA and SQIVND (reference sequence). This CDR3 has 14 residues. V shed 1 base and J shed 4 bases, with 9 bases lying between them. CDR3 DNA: TGTGCCAGTAGTATAGGTCCAGGGGCAGATACGCAGTATTTT. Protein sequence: CASSIGPGADTQYF.

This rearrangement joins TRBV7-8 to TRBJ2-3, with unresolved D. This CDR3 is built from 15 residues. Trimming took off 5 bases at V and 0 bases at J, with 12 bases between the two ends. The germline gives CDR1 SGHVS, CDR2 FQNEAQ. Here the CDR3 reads CASSLTESSTDTQYF. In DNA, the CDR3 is TGTGCCAGCAGCCTAACGGAGTCTAGCACAGATACGCAGTATTTT.

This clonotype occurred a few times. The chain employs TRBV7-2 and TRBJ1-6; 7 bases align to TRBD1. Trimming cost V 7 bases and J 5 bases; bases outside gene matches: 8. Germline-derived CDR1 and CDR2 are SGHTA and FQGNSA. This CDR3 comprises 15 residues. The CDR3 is CASTPRDSNNSPLHF. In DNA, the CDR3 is TGTGCCAGCACTCCCCGGGACAGCAATAATTCACCCCTCCACTTT.

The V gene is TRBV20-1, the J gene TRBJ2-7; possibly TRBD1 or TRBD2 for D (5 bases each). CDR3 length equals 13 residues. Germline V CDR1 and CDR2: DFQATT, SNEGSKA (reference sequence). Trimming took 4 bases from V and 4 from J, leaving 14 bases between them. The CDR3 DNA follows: TGCAGTGCTACGGGACGAACGCCTTACGAGCAGTACTTC. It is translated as CSATGRTPYEQYF.

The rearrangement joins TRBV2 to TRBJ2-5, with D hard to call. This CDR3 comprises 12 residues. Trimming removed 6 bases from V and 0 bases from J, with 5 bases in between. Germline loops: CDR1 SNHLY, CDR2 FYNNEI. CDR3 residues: CASRKYQETQYF. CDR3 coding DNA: TGTGCCAGCAGAAAATACCAAGAGACCCAGTACTTC.

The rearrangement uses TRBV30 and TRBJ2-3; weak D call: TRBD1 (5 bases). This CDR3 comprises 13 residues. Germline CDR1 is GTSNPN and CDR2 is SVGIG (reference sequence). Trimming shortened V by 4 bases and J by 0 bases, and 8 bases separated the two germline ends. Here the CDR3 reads CAWTAGSTDTQYF. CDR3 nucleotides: TGTGCCTGGACTGCAGGGAGCACAGATACGCAGTATTTT.

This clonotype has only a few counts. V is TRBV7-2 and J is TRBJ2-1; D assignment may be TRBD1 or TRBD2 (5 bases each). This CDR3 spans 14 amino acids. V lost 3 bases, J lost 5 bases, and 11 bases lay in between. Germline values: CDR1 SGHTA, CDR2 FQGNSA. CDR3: CASSFERTNNEQFF. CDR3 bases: TGTGCCAGCAGCTTTGAGCGGACAAACAATGAGCAGTTCTTC.

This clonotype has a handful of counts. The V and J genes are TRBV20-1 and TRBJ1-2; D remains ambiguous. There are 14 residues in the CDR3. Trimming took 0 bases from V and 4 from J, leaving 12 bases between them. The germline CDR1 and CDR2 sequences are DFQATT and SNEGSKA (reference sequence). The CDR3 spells CSARERGTLYGYTF. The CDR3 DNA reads TGCAGTGCTAGAGAGCGGGGAACGCTCTATGGCTACACCTTC.

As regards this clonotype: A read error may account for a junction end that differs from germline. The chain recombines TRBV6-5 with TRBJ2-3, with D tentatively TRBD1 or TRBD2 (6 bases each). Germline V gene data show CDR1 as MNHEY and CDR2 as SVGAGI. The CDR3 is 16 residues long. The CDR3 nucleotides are TGTGCCAGCAGTTACTCTCGCAGGGGAGGCACAGATGCGCAGTATTTT. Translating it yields CASSYSRRGGTDAQYF.

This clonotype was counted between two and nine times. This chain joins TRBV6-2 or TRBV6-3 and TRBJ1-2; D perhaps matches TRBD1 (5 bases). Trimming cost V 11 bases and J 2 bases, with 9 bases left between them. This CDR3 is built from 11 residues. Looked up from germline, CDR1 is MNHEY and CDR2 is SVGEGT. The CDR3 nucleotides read TGTGCCGCCGGGACCAACTATGGCTACACCTTC. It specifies CAAGTNYGYTF.

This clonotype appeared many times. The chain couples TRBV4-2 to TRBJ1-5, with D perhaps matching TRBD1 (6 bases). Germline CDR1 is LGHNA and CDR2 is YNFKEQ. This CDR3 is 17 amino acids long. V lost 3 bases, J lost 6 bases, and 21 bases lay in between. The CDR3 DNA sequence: TGTGCCAGCAGCCATAACATGAAGGGGGGGCCGGGTCAGCCCCAGCATTTT. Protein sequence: CASSHNMKGGPGQPQHF.

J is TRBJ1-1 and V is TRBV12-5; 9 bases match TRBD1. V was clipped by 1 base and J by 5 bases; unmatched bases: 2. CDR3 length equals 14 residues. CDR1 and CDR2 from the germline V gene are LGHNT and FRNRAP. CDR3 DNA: TGTGCTAGTGGTTTGGGGACAGGGGTTACTGAAGCTTTCTTT. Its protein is CASGLGTGVTEAFF.

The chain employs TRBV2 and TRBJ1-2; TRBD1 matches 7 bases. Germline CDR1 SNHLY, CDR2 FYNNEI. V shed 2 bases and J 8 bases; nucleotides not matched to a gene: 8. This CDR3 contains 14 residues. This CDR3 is CASSESRGGEGYTF. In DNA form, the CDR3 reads TGTGCCAGCAGTGAATCACGAGGGGGCGAAGGCTACACCTTC.

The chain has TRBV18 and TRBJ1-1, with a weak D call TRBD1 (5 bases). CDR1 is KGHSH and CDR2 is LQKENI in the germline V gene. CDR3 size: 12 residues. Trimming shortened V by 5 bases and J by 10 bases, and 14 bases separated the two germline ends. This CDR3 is CASSSQGTSAFF. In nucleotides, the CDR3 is TGTGCCAGCTCATCGCAGGGAACCTCAGCTTTCTTT.

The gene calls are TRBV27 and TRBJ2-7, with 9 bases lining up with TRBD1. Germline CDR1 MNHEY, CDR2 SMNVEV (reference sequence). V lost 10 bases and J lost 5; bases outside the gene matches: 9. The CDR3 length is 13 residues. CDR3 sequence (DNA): TGTGCCACCGCCGGACAGGGGCGCGACGAGCAGTACTTC. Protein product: CATAGQGRDEQYF.

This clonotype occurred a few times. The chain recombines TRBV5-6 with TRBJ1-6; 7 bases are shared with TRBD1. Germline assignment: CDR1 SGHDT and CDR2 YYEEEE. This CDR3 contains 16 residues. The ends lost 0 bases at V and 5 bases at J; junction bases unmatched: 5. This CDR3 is CASSLDRGNHNSPLHF. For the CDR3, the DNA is TGTGCCAGCAGCTTGGACAGGGGTAACCATAATTCACCCCTCCACTTT. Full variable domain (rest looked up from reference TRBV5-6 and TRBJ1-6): DAGVTQSPTHLIKTRGQQVTLRCSPKSGHDTVSWYQQALGQGPQFIFQYYEEEERQRGNFPDRFSGHQFPNYSSELNVNALLLGDSALYLCASSLDRGNHNSPLHFGNGTRLTVT.

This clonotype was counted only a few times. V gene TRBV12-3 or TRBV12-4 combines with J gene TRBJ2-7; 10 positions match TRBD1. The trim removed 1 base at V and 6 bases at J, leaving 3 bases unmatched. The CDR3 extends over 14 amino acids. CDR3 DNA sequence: TGTGCCAGCAGTTTAGGGGACAGGGGCGTCGAGCAGTACTTC. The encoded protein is CASSLGDRGVEQYF.

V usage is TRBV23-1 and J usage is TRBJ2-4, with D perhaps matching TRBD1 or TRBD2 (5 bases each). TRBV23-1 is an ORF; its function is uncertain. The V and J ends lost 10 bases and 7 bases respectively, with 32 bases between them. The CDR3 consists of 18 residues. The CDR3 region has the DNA TGCGCCAAACCCTCCGTGCAGGACGCAAGCCCCGAGGGGAACATTCAGTACTTC. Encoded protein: CAKPSVQDASPEGNIQYF.

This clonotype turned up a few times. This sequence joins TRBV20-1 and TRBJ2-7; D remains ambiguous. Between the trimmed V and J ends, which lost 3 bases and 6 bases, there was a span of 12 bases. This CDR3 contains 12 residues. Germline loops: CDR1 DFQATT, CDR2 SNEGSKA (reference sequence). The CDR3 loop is CSASPWSREQYV. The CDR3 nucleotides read TGCAGTGCTAGTCCATGGTCCCGCGAGCAGTACGTC.

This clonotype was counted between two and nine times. DNA for the CDR3: TGTGCCAGCAGTGAAGGGGCACCCCTCCACTTT. Translation: CASSEGAPLHF. The V and J genes are TRBV25-1 and TRBJ1-6; D remains unclear. Germline V CDR1 and CDR2: MGHDK, SYGVNS. The length of the CDR3 is 11 residues. V was clipped by 2 bases and J by 11 bases, with 4 bases between them.

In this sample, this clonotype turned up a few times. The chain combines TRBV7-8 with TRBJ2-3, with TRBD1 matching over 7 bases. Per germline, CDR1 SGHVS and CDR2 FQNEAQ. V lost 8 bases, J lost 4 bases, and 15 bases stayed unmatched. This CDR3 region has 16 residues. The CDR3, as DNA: TGTGCCAGCGGCCCCACCTCGACAGGGCACCCAGATACGCAGTATTTT. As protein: CASGPTSTGHPDTQYF.

CDR3 region: CSASPLAGGYNEQFF. In DNA, the CDR3 is TGCAGTGCTAGTCCACTAGCGGGGGGGTACAATGAGCAGTTCTTC. The gene calls are TRBV20-1 and TRBJ2-1, with TRBD2 identical over 13 bases. Germline V CDR1 and CDR2: DFQATT, SNEGSKA (reference sequence). CDR3 length: 15 amino acids. Trimming removed 3 bases from V and 4 bases from J; junction bases left unmatched: 3.

The CDR3 nucleotides are TGTGCCAGCAGCTCGACCTACACAGGGCGACGGGATTCCTACGAGCAGTACTTC. Translating it yields CASSSTYTGRRDSYEQYF. The genes are TRBV7-9 and TRBJ2-7, with D maybe TRBD1 (6 bases). The CDR3 loop spans 18 amino acids. Germline values: CDR1 SEHNR, CDR2 FQNEAQ (reference sequence). The V and J ends lost 4 bases and 1 base respectively, with 23 bases between them.

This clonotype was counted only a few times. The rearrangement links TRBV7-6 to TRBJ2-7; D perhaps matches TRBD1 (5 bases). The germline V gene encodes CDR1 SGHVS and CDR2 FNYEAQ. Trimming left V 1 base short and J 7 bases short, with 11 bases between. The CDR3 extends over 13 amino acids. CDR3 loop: CASSLGGQQEQYF. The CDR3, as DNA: TGTGCCAGCAGCTTAGGGGGCCAGCAGGAGCAGTACTTC.

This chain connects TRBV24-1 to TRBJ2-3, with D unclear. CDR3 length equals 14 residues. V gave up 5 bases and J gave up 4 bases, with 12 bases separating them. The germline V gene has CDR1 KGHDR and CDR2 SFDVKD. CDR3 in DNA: TGTGCCACCAGTGGGAGATCGGGCCCAGATACGCAGTATTTT. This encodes CATSGRSGPDTQYF.